Listed below are T cell receptor beta chains from one sample, sequenced in a study of PD-L1 blockade in urothelial cancer. The data were produced by immunoSEQ multiplex PCR, yet TCRdb's version contains in-frame clones alone and is incomplete. The table includes approximately 100,000 clones, 91% detected once. Sequenced here: PBMCs, sampled around atezolizumab (anti-PD-L1) treatment. These receptors all come from an elderly woman with urothelial cancer. The CDR3 runs from the conserved cysteine through the conserved F or W. The D gene is left open where the match is weak. Clone size, where shown, is once, few, many, or a class for clones that have expanded.

J gene	V gene	clone size	D gene	CDR3 length	CDR3 DNA	CDR3 protein
TRBJ2-7	TRBV15	NA	TRBD2	16	TGTGCCACCAGCAGACTCAAGCTAGCGGGAGGGAGCGAGCAGTACTTC	CATSRLKLAGGSEQYF
TRBJ2-7	TRBV20-1	NA	TRBD2	11	TGCAGTGCTAGCGGGAGGGACGAGCAGTACTTC	CSASGRDEQYF
TRBJ2-5	TRBV19	NA	TRBD1	14	TGTGCCAGTAGTGAACGGACAGGTGCATGGACCCAGTACTTC	CASSERTGAWTQYF
TRBJ2-3	TRBV11-2	NA	TRBD2	17	TGTGCCAGCAGCTACCAGAGAAGCGGGAGAGCCACAGATACGCAGTATTTT	CASSYQRSGRATDTQYF
TRBJ2-6	TRBV4-2	NA	NA	19	TGTGCCAGCAGCCAAGCCCTTGGGCTGCCAGACTCTGGGGCCAACGTCCTGACTTTC	CASSQALGLPDSGANVLTF
TRBJ2-1	TRBV6-5	NA	NA	16	TGTGCCAGCAGGTACCTGGCTGTTACCCCATCCAATGAGCAGTTCTTC	CASRYLAVTPSNEQFF
TRBJ1-2	TRBV27	once	NA	13	TGTGCCAGCCGGTCGAGGGATAACTATGGCTACACCTTC	CASRSRDNYGYTF
TRBJ1-1	TRBV28	NA	TRBD1	16	TGTGCCAGCAGTGGGACAGGGGGCGCGGGGAACACTGAAGCTTTCTTT	CASSGTGGAGNTEAFF
TRBJ1-1	TRBV28	NA	TRBD1	15	TGTGCCAGCAGCTGGACAGGGCACATGAACACTGAAGCTTTCTTT	CASSWTGHMNTEAFF
TRBJ2-7	TRBV6-1	NA	NA	14	TGTGCCACCCGGAGGGTCGGACCTTTGAGCGAGCAGTACTTC	CATRRVGPLSEQYF
TRBJ1-3	TRBV5-4	NA	NA	17	TGTGCCAGCAGCGCATCAAAGACCGGGTCTGAGGGAAACACCATATATTTT	CASSASKTGSEGNTIYF
TRBJ2-6	TRBV30	once	TRBD1	19	TGTGCCTGGAGTGTACGGATGAGGAACAGGGGCTCTGGGGCCAACGTCCTGACTTTC	CAWSVRMRNRGSGANVLTF
TRBJ1-5	TRBV7-9	NA	TRBD1	15	TGTGCCAGCAGCTTCGGACAGGGAGGGGCTCAGCCCCAGCATTTT	CASSFGQGGAQPQHF
TRBJ2-3	TRBV7-9	NA	TRBD1	16	TGTGCCAGCAGCTCCCCCGGGACAGGATCCACAGATACGCAGTATTTT	CASSSPGTGSTDTQYF
TRBJ2-6	TRBV4-2	NA	TRBD1	18	TGTGCCAGCAGCCAGACCGGGACAGGGAGCTCTGGGGCCAACGTCCTGACTTTC	CASSQTGTGSSGANVLTF
TRBJ1-1	TRBV6-1	NA	TRBD1	14	TGTGCCAGCAACCCAACAGGGGGCAGGACTGAAGCTTTCTTT	CASNPTGGRTEAFF
TRBJ2-7	TRBV29-1	NA	TRBD2	12	TGCAGCGTAAGACTAGCGGCCTACGAGCAGTACTTC	CSVRLAAYEQYF
TRBJ1-5	TRBV6-1	NA	TRBD1	15	TGTGCCAGCAGTCCAAGGACAGGGGGCGGTCAGCCCCAGCATTTT	CASSPRTGGGQPQHF
TRBJ2-1	TRBV5-1	NA	TRBD2	16	TGCGCCAGCAGCAACATAGCGGGAGGGAGCTACAATGAGCAGTTCTTC	CASSNIAGGSYNEQFF
TRBJ1-1	TRBV4-1	NA	TRBD1	15	TGCGCCAGCAGCCAAGCGACAGGGGGGCCCACTGAAGCTTTCTTT	CASSQATGGPTEAFF
TRBJ2-2	TRBV7-8	NA	NA	14	TGTGCCAGCAGCCCCCGCAACAGGGTCGGGGAGCTGTTTTTT	CASSPRNRVGELFF
TRBJ2-1	TRBV10-3	NA	TRBD2	17	TGTGCCATCAAGGCGGGCGAGGGGCGGGAGGGCCTAAATGAGCAGTTCTTC	CAIKAGEGREGLNEQFF
TRBJ2-5	TRBV11-2	NA	NA	14	TGTGCCAGCAACCCCACGGGGAGCGTGGAGACCCAGTACTTC	CASNPTGSVETQYF
TRBJ1-3	TRBV6-1	NA	TRBD1	14	TGTGCCAGCAGTCCTCAGGGGGCTGGAAACACCATATATTTT	CASSPQGAGNTIYF
TRBJ1-1	TRBV27	NA	NA	14	TGTGCCAGCATCTCCCAGGGATTGTTCACTGAAGCTTTCTTT	CASISQGLFTEAFF
TRBJ1-1	TRBV19	NA	NA	13	TGTGCCAGTAGTACAACACCGAACACTGAAGCTTTCTTT	CASSTTPNTEAFF
TRBJ2-1	TRBV27	NA	TRBD2	21	TGTGCCAGCAGCAAAATCTGGGCTAGCGGGTTCCGGTCGGCCAACGGAACTCAGCAGTTCTTC	CASSKIWASGFRSANGTQQFF
TRBJ1-1	TRBV30	few	NA	12	TGTGCCAAAAGGACAGTGAACACTGAAGCTTTCTTT	CAKRTVNTEAFF